The 29 T cell receptor beta chains reported below all come from one sample, sequenced in a study of identical twins. From the 5' RACE reads, TCRdb called clonotypes with MiXCR, one entry per CDR3 protein. The sample contains approximately 410,000 distinct CDR3 sequences, roughly 18% of which appear only once. Sequenced: naive T cells sorted from blood. These TCRs come from a man aged 45 to 65 in good health.

CDR3 residues: CASSPAGPRSSTGQYF. CDR3 bases: TGTGCCAGCTCACCGGCAGGGCCACGTTCTTCAACCGGGCAGTACTTC. V is TRBV18 and J is TRBJ2-7; perhaps TRBD1 as D (5 bases). Trimming took 3 bases from V and 9 from J, leaving 24 bases between them. The CDR3 is 16 residues long. Germline V gene sequence: CDR1 KGHSH, CDR2 LQKENI. The full variable domain, in which reference TRBV18 and TRBJ2-7 provide the parts outside the CDR3, is NAGVMQNPRHLVRRRGQEARLRCSPMKGHSHVYWYRQLPEEGLKFMVYLQKENIIDESGMPKERFSAEFPKEGPSILRIQQVVRGDSAAYFCASSPAGPRSSTGQYFGPGTRLTVT.

This clonotype was counted between two and nine times. The J gene is TRBJ2-7, the V gene TRBV20-1; D is undetermined. Germline V CDR1 and CDR2: DFQATT, SNEGSKA (reference sequence). The CDR3 spans 12 residues. V was shortened by 1 base and J by 3 bases, with 7 bases between the two germline ends. This CDR3 reads CSARAAHYEQYF. DNA for the CDR3: TGCAGTGCTAGAGCCGCACACTACGAGCAGTACTTC.

This clonotype was detected only a few times. V and J are TRBV4-2 and TRBJ2-1; 8 bases are a match to TRBD2. Germline CDR1 reads LGHNA; CDR2 reads YNFKEQ. The CDR3 sequence is 17 residues long. V was clipped by 2 bases and J by 5 bases; unmatched bases: 11. In nucleotides, the CDR3 is TGTGCCAGCAGCCAATTATTGAAGCGGGGGTTAAACAATGAGCAGTTCTTC. Protein product: CASSQLLKRGLNNEQFF.

This clonotype was detected only a few times. This CDR3 reads CSAGVWDTPSNEQFF. The CDR3 DNA reads as TGCAGTGCTGGGGTTTGGGATACCCCTTCCAATGAGCAGTTCTTC. V usage is TRBV20-1 and J usage is TRBJ2-1; D uncertain. V lost 5 bases to trimming and J lost 6 bases, with 20 bases between them. This CDR3 is 15 amino acids long. CDR1 and CDR2 from the germline V gene are DFQATT and SNEGSKA (reference sequence).

This clonotype was seen ten or more times. This chain uses TRBV15 with TRBJ1-6; the D is unclear. This CDR3 has 13 residues. Deletions cut 0 bases from V and 9 bases from J, with 6 bases between. Germline lookup yields CDR1 LNHNV and CDR2 YYDKDF (reference sequence). CDR3 DNA sequence: TGTGCCACCAGCAGAGATATGATTTCACCCCTCCACTTT. Its protein product is CATSRDMISPLHF.

This clonotype came up a few times. This CDR3 fails to terminate in the conserved phenylalanine or tryptophan, so it likely reflects a read error. The rearrangement joins TRBV10-3 to TRBJ2-3; 7 bases are a match to TRBD2. This CDR3 spans 14 amino acids. Germline V gene lookup returns CDR1 ENHRY and CDR2 SYGVKD. J gave up 5 bases and V 6 bases, and 8 bases lay outside the gene matches. The CDR3 here is CAIRSGGGGDTQYL. CDR3 in DNA: TGTGCCATCAGATCGGGAGGCGGTGGAGATACGCAGTATCTT.

Ten or more counts support this clonotype. The rearrangement uses TRBV29-1 and TRBJ2-3; perhaps TRBD2 as D (7 bases). The V end was cut by 6 bases, the J end by 0 bases, with 16 bases between. The CDR3 is 15 amino acids. The germline CDR1 and CDR2 sequences are SQVTM and ANQGSEA. In DNA, the CDR3 is TGCAGCGTGGGGGCTAGCGGAATAAGCACAGATACGCAGTATTTT. Protein: CSVGASGISTDTQYF.

The chain combines TRBV7-2 with TRBJ1-2; no definite D call. CDR3 length: 15 amino acids. V gave up 5 bases and J gave up 6 bases, with 19 bases separating them. Germline CDR1 and CDR2: SGHTA and FQGNSA. The CDR3, as DNA: TGTGCCAGCAGCCCCCCGGCTGACGGTAGGGATGGCTACACCTTC. Translating it yields CASSPPADGRDGYTF.

This clonotype was seen only a few times. The chain links TRBV15 to TRBJ2-3, with D possibly being TRBD2 (5 bases). The CDR3 is 14 residues long. Germline V lookup: CDR1 LNHNV, CDR2 YYDKDF (reference sequence). Trimming removed 3 bases from V and 4 bases from J, with 11 bases in between. The CDR3 DNA reads as TGTGCCACCAGCAGTAGGAGGTCATCAGATACGCAGTATTTT. This encodes CATSSRRSSDTQYF. Full variable domain (rest looked up from reference TRBV15 and TRBJ2-3): DAMVIQNPRYQVTQFGKPVTLSCSQTLNHNVMYWYQQKSSQAPKLLFHYYDKDFNNEADTPDNFQSRRPNTSFCFLDIRSPGLGDTAMYLCATSSRRSSDTQYFGPGTRLTVL.

In its sample, this clonotype was seen a few times. The chain couples TRBV27 to TRBJ1-5, with D perhaps matching TRBD1 (5 bases). V gave up 8 bases and J gave up 1 base, with 12 bases separating them. Germline lookup yields CDR1 MNHEY and CDR2 SMNVEV (reference sequence). The CDR3 has 14 amino acids. In nucleotides, the CDR3 is TGTGCCAGCCAAATCGGGGGGAGCAATCAGCCCCAGCATTTT. Translating gives CASQIGGSNQPQHF.

This rearrangement joins TRBV9 to TRBJ1-5; tentatively, D is TRBD1 (6 bases). V lost 3 bases to trimming and J lost 5 bases, with 12 bases between them. From germline, CDR1 is SGDLS and CDR2 YYNGEE. The CDR3 extends over 14 amino acids. This chain's CDR3 is CASSAHAGDQPQHF. CDR3 nucleotides: TGTGCCAGCAGCGCCCACGCAGGGGATCAGCCCCAGCATTTT. Based on the CDR3 plus reference TRBV9 and TRBJ1-5, the full variable domain is DSGVTQTPKHLITATGQRVTLRCSPRSGDLSVYWYQQSLDQGLQFLIQYYNGEERAKGNILERFSAQQFPDLHSELNLSSLELGDSALYFCASSAHAGDQPQHFGDGTRLSIL.

V usage is TRBV12-3 or TRBV12-4 and J usage is TRBJ2-6; D call uncertain. The V and J ends lost 3 bases and 0 bases respectively, with 12 bases between them. The CDR3 consists of 17 residues. This chain's CDR3 is CASSLSSLSSGANVLTF. DNA of the CDR3: TGTGCCAGCAGTTTGAGCAGCCTGTCCTCTGGGGCCAACGTCCTGACTTTC.

This clonotype was seen repeatedly, ten times or more. The V and J genes are TRBV27 and TRBJ2-5; TRBD1 aligns across 10 bases. This CDR3 is built from 15 residues. J gave up 4 bases and V 5 bases, and 7 bases lay outside the gene matches. Germline lookup yields CDR1 MNHEY and CDR2 SMNVEV (reference sequence). This CDR3 reads CASSTRDRGGETQYF. CDR3 nucleotides: TGTGCCAGCAGTACCCGGGACAGGGGTGGAGAGACCCAGTACTTC.

This clonotype was seen a few times. The rearrangement joins TRBV11-2 to TRBJ2-5, with 9 bases matching TRBD1. V shed 0 bases, J shed 5 bases, and the junction held 7 bases outside the gene matches. This CDR3 spans 16 amino acids. Germline CDR1 reads SGHAT; CDR2 reads FQNNGV. CDR3 in amino acids: CASSLEGTGRFETQYF. In nucleotides, the CDR3 is TGTGCCAGCAGCTTAGAGGGGACAGGGAGGTTTGAGACCCAGTACTTC.

A few counts support this clonotype. This rearrangement joins TRBV20-1 to TRBJ1-6; 7 bases are shared with TRBD1. J gave up 6 bases and V 3 bases, and 5 bases lay outside the gene matches. The CDR3 covers 14 residues. The germline V gene encodes CDR1 DFQATT and CDR2 SNEGSKA (reference sequence). In DNA form, the CDR3 reads TGCAGTGCTAGTCCCAGGGGGATTAATTCACCCCTCCACTTT. This encodes CSASPRGINSPLHF.

The rearrangement uses TRBV2 and TRBJ2-7, with D perhaps given as TRBD1 or TRBD2 (5 bases each). V was clipped by 4 bases and J by 3 bases, with 7 bases between them. Germline CDR1 is SNHLY and CDR2 is FYNNEI. The CDR3 extends over 12 amino acids. CDR3 DNA sequence: TGTGCCAGCAGTGGGGACCACTACGAGCAGTACTTC. Its protein product is CASSGDHYEQYF.

The V and J genes are TRBV11-2 and TRBJ2-7, with 7 bases lining up with TRBD1. The CDR3 covers 15 residues. J was trimmed by 3 bases and V by 5 bases; bases with no gene match: 10. Germline V gives CDR1 SGHAT, CDR2 FQNNGV. The CDR3 is CASSRDRVANYEQYF. The CDR3 DNA follows: TGTGCCAGCAGCCGAGACAGGGTGGCTAACTACGAGCAGTACTTC.

CDR3 residues: CASSQVDRGLTYEQYF. CDR3 DNA: TGTGCCAGCAGCCAAGTTGACAGGGGGCTCACCTACGAGCAGTACTTC. The J gene is TRBJ2-7, the V gene TRBV4-2; 10 nucleotides agree with TRBD1. The CDR3 spans 16 residues. The junction had 5 bases not matched to a gene; V was cut back by 1 base and J by 2 bases. The V gene's germline CDR1 is LGHNA and CDR2 YNFKEQ.

This clonotype appeared many times. The chain combines TRBV12-3 or TRBV12-4 with TRBJ1-1; no reliable D call. CDR3 length: 13 residues. Trimming left V 3 bases short and J 3 bases short, with 8 bases between. This chain's CDR3 is CASSFIRYTEAFF. Here the CDR3 DNA reads TGTGCCAGCAGTTTTATCCGGTACACTGAAGCTTTCTTT.

This clonotype was counted at least ten times. V gene TRBV29-1 combines with J gene TRBJ2-1, with unresolved D. Trimming left V 5 bases short and J 6 bases short, with 5 bases between. The germline V gene encodes CDR1 SQVTM and CDR2 ANQGSEA. This CDR3 is 10 amino acids long. The CDR3 DNA reads as TGCAGCGTTCCTGGCAATGAGCAGTTCTTC. Amino acids: CSVPGNEQFF.

This clonotype was counted between two and nine times. The chain employs TRBV7-2 and TRBJ1-2; no firm D call. Germline V lookup: CDR1 SGHTA, CDR2 FQGNSA. The CDR3 consists of 14 residues. V lost 4 bases to trimming and J lost 3 bases, with 12 bases between them. CDR3 sequence reads: CASSSPGPYYGYTF. For the CDR3, the DNA is TGTGCCAGCAGCTCCCCTGGACCCTACTATGGCTACACCTTC.

This clonotype was found many times. The chain recombines TRBV7-2 with TRBJ1-1; D possibly corresponds to TRBD1 (5 bases). The CDR3 consists of 12 residues. Trimming took off 4 bases at V and 6 bases at J, with 9 bases between the two ends. Per the germline V gene, CDR1 is SGHTA and CDR2 is FQGNSA. The CDR3 spells CASSWGGAEAFF. The DNA of the CDR3 is TGTGCCAGCAGCTGGGGAGGGGCTGAAGCTTTCTTT.

This clonotype has at least ten counts. The V call is TRBV6-1, the J call TRBJ2-7; 10 nucleotides align to TRBD1. The germline CDR1 and CDR2 sequences are MNHNS and SASEGT. J was trimmed by 4 bases and V by 3 bases; bases with no gene match: 3. CDR3 size: 14 residues. The CDR3 region has the DNA TGTGCCAGCAGTGACCGGGACAGGGGATACGAGCAGTACTTC. It yields the protein CASSDRDRGYEQYF.

The sample holds a few counts of this clonotype. The chain recombines TRBV12-3 or TRBV12-4 with TRBJ2-5, with 10 positions matching TRBD2. V lost 6 bases, J lost 3 bases, and 7 bases stayed unmatched. This CDR3 comprises 15 residues. CDR3 in amino acids: CASRPSGGVKETQYF. The CDR3 DNA reads as TGTGCCAGCAGGCCCAGCGGGGGGGTTAAAGAGACCCAGTACTTC.

This rearrangement joins TRBV9 to TRBJ2-1; possible D gene TRBD2, 5 bases. V dropped 1 base and J dropped 0 bases, with 8 bases sitting between them. CDR3 length: 15 amino acids. Germline-derived CDR1 and CDR2 are SGDLS and YYNGEE. CDR3 loop: CASSVFGISYNEQFF. Here the CDR3 DNA reads TGTGCCAGCAGCGTATTCGGGATCTCCTACAATGAGCAGTTCTTC.

This chain links TRBV6-5 with TRBJ1-1, with TRBD1 matching over 7 bases. The CDR3 has 17 residues. The germline gives CDR1 MNHEY, CDR2 SVGAGI. Trimming took 0 bases from V and 0 from J; bases not matched to a gene: 7. The CDR3 sequence: CASSYSMHRGMNTEAFF. The DNA of the CDR3 is TGTGCCAGCAGTTACTCGATGCACAGGGGAATGAACACTGAAGCTTTCTTT.

The table lists this clonotype with many counts. V is TRBV11-2 and J is TRBJ2-1; TRBD2 matches at 7 bases. The CDR3 length is 14 residues. Germline values: CDR1 SGHAT, CDR2 FQNNGV. The J segment lost 6 bases and the V segment lost 2 bases, leaving 4 bases of the junction unmatched. The CDR3 region has the DNA TGTGCCAGCAGCTTATTGCGGGGGACCAATGAGCAGTTCTTC. It is translated as CASSLLRGTNEQFF.

This chain connects TRBV6-1 to TRBJ2-2; 10 positions match TRBD2. Germline-derived CDR1 and CDR2 are MNHNS and SASEGT. The V and J ends lost 4 bases and 4 bases, in that order; junction bases with no gene match: 3. The CDR3 has 15 residues. CDR3 bases: TGTGCCAGCAGTGGGGGACTAGCGAGCACCGGGGAGCTGTTTTTT. Translated: CASSGGLASTGELFF.

This clonotype was observed many times. The chain carries TRBV6-1 and TRBJ2-5; possibly TRBD2 for D (6 bases). CDR1 MNHNS and CDR2 SASEGT come from the germline V gene. V was cut by 5 bases and J by 2 bases, with 15 bases left in between. The CDR3 is made up of 15 amino acids. This CDR3 reads CASSPVWGTQETQYF. The CDR3 coding sequence is TGTGCCAGCAGTCCCGTTTGGGGGACTCAAGAGACCCAGTACTTC.